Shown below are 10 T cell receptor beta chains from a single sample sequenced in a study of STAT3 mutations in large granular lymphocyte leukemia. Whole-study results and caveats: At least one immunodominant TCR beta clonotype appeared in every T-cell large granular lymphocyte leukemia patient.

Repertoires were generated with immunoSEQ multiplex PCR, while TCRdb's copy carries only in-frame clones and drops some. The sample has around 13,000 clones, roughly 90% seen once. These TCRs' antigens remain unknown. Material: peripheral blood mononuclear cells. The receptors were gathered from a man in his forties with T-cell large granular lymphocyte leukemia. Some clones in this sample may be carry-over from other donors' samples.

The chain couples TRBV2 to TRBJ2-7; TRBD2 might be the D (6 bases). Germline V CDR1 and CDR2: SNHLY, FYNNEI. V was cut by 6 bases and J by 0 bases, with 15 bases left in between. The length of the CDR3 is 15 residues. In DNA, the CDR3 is TGTGCCAGCAGGGGAATATGGGACTCCTCCTACGAGCAGTACTTC. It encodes CASRGIWDSSYEQYF. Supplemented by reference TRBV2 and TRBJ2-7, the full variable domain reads EPEVTQTPSHQVTQMGQEVILRCVPISNHLYFYWYRQILGQKVEFLVSFYNNEISEKSEIFDDQFSVERPDGSNFTLKIRSTKLEDSAMYFCASRGIWDSSYEQYFGPGTRLTVT.

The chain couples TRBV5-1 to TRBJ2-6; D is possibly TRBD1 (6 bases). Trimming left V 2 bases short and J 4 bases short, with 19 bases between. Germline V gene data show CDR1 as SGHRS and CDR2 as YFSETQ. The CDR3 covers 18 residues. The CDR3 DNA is TGCGCCAGCAGCTTTGCCGGGACAAGGGGTTCCGGGGCCAACGTCCTGACTTTC. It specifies CASSFAGTRGSGANVLTF.

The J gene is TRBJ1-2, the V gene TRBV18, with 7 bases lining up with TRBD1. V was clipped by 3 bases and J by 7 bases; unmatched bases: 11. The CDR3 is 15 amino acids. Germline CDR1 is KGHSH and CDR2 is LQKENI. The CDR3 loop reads CASSPSGGTMSGYTF. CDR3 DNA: TGTGCCAGCTCACCTTCAGGGGGTACTATGAGTGGCTACACCTTC. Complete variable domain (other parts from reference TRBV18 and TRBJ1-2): NAGVMQNPRHLVRRRGQEARLRCSPMKGHSHVYWYRQLPEEGLKFMVYLQKENIIDESGMPKERFSAEFPKEGPSILRIQQVVRGDSAAYFCASSPSGGTMSGYTFGSGTRLTVV.

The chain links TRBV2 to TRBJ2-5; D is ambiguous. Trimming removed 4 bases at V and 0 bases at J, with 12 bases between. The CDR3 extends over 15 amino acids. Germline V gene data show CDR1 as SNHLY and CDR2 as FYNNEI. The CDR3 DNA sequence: TGTGCCAGCAGTGGCTCCGGGCTAGACCAAGAGACCCAGTACTTC. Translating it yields CASSGSGLDQETQYF.

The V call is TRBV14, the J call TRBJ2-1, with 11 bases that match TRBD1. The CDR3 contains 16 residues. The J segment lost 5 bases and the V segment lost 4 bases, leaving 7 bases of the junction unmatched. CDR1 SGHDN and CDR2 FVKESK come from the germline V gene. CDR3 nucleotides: TGTGCCAGCAGCCTAATACCGGGACAGGGGGACAATGAGCAGTTCTTC. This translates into CASSLIPGQGDNEQFF.

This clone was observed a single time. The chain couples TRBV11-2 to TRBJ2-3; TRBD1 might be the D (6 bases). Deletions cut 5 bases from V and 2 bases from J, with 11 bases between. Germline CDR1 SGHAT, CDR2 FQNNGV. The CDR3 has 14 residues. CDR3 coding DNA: TGTGCCAGCAGCCTACAGGGATTCACAGATACGCAGTATTTT. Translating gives CASSLQGFTDTQYF. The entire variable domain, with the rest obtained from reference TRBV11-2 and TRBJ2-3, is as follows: EAGVAQSPRYKIIEKRQSVAFWCNPISGHATLYWYQQILGQGPKLLIQFQNNGVVDDSQLPKDRFSAERLKGVDSTLKIQPAKLEDSAVYLCASSLQGFTDTQYFGPGTRLTVL.

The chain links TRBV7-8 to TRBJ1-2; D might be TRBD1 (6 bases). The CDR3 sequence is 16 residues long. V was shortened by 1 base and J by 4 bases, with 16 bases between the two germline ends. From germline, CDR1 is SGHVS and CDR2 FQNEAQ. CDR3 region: CASSLVYGGLSYGYTF. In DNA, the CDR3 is TGTGCCAGCAGCTTAGTCTACGGGGGGCTTAGCTATGGCTACACCTTC.

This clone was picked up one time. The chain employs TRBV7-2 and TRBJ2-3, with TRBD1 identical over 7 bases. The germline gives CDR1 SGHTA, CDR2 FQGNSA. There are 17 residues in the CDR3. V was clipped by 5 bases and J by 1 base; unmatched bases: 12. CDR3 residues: CASSPFPGGYRTDTQYF. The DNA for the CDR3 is TGTGCCAGCAGCCCATTCCCAGGGGGATATCGCACAGATACGCAGTATTTT.

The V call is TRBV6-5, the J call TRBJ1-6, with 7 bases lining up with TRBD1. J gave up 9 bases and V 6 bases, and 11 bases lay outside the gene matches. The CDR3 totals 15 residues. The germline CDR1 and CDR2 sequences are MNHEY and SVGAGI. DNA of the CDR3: TGTGCCAGCAGACTACAGGGGAACGAGGGTTCACCCCTCCACTTT. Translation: CASRLQGNEGSPLHF.

The CDR3 sequence: CASRFTGESRGYTF. The CDR3 nucleotides read TGTGCCAGCCGATTCACCGGGGAAAGTAGGGGCTACACCTTC. The J gene is TRBJ1-2, the V gene TRBV2; D not resolved. Germline loops: CDR1 SNHLY, CDR2 FYNNEI. V lost 8 bases and J lost 8, with 21 bases in between. The CDR3 covers 14 residues.